The rows below give T cell receptor beta chains drawn from one sample of a study of cytomegalovirus exposure and HLA in healthy donors. The table came from immunoSEQ multiplex PCR; TCRdb's copy has only in-frame clones and leaves some out. The data contain around 150,000 clones, around four fifths of them singletons. Sequencing used PBMCs. These receptors all stem from a woman aged 25 to 45 in good health and CMV-seronegative. Both conserved end residues are part of each CDR3. A D gene is named only where the DNA matches it firmly. Rows may omit the clone size; those that give it use once, few, many or a size class.

cdr3_aa cdr3_nt d_call j_call clone_size cdr3_length v_call
CASSYRGLFEQYF TGTGCCAGCAGTTACAGGGGGTTGTTCGAGCAGTACTTC NA TRBJ2-7 NA 13 TRBV6-6
CASNLDRDNSPLHF TGTGCCAGCAACCTAGACAGGGATAATTCACCCCTCCACTTT TRBD1 TRBJ1-6 NA 14 TRBV2
CASSHRTGDQPQHF TGTGCCAGCAGCCATAGGACAGGGGATCAGCCCCAGCATTTT TRBD1 TRBJ1-5 NA 14 TRBV4-2
CASSVPGADRNTIYF TGTGCCAGCAGCGTACCAGGGGCAGATAGAAACACCATATATTTT NA TRBJ1-3 few 15 TRBV7-8
CASTKAQGRWTEAFF TGTGCCAGCACCAAAGCCCAGGGCCGATGGACTGAAGCTTTCTTT NA TRBJ1-1 few 15 TRBV6-4
CASSRTGGNTGELFF TGTGCCAGTAGTCGGACAGGGGGGAACACCGGGGAGCTGTTTTTT TRBD1 TRBJ2-2 NA 15 TRBV19
CASSLSRSYNSPLHF TGTGCCAGCAGTTTGAGTCGGTCCTATAATTCACCCCTCCACTTT NA TRBJ1-6 NA 15 TRBV27
CASSETGGSPLHF TGTGCCAGCAGTGAGACAGGGGGGTCACCCCTCCACTTT TRBD1 TRBJ1-6 NA 13 TRBV6-1
CASSEQRYRGYTF TGTGCCAGCAGTGAACAGAGGTACCGGGGCTACACCTTC NA TRBJ1-2 NA 13 TRBV2
CASSSPGQGDEQYF TGTGCCAGCAGCTCTCCGGGACAGGGCGACGAGCAGTACTTC TRBD1 TRBJ2-7 few 14 TRBV7-2
CASHLNLLGRGGDTEAFF TGTGCCAGCCACCTCAACCTCCTGGGGAGGGGGGGAGACACTGAAGCTTTCTTT NA TRBJ1-1 NA 18 TRBV2
CARSMSRGYGYTF TGTGCCAGAAGTATGAGTCGGGGTTATGGCTACACCTTC NA TRBJ1-2 NA 13 TRBV5-3
CAISDSRGQGKTEAFF TGTGCCATCAGTGACTCCCGTGGACAGGGAAAGACTGAAGCTTTCTTT TRBD1 TRBJ1-1 NA 16 TRBV10-3
CAWSVRSGTGELFF TGTGCCTGGAGTGTACGAAGCGGAACCGGGGAGCTGTTTTTT NA TRBJ2-2 NA 14 TRBV30
CASSREAEQFF TGTGCCAGCAGCAGGGAGGCTGAGCAGTTCTTC NA TRBJ2-1 NA 11 TRBV6-5
CSGEGQGHEQFF TGCAGCGGGGAGGGCCAGGGACATGAGCAGTTCTTC TRBD2 TRBJ2-1 NA 12 TRBV29-1
CASSSGQDYGYTF TGTGCCAGCAGTTCTGGACAGGACTATGGCTACACCTTC TRBD1 TRBJ1-2 NA 13 TRBV2
CASSPSGGAKTQYF TGTGCCAGCAGCCCATCAGGGGGCGCCAAGACCCAGTACTTC TRBD1 TRBJ2-5 NA 14 TRBV11-2
CASRARGGRDTGELFF TGTGCCAGCAGGGCACGGGGGGGCCGGGACACCGGGGAGCTGTTTTTT TRBD2 TRBJ2-2 NA 16 TRBV2
CASSGTGTGVGYTF TGTGCCAGCAGTGGGACCGGGACAGGGGTCGGCTACACCTTC TRBD1 TRBJ1-2 NA 14 TRBV2
CASSVGDSPLHF TGTGCCAGCAGTGTGGGAGATTCACCCCTCCACTTT NA TRBJ1-6 NA 12 TRBV2
CASSQDETGRGGYTF TGTGCCAGCAGCCAAGACGAGACAGGGAGAGGAGGCTACACCTTC TRBD1 TRBJ1-2 NA 15 TRBV14
CAWTGGLGSPLHF TGTGCCTGGACAGGGGGTTTGGGTTCACCCCTCCACTTT TRBD1 TRBJ1-6 NA 13 TRBV30
CASSERGRAFF TGTGCCAGCAGTGAGCGGGGTAGGGCTTTCTTT NA TRBJ1-1 NA 11 TRBV6-1
CASSLVRGAGETQYF TGTGCCAGCAGCTTGGTCCGGGGGGCCGGGGAGACCCAGTACTTC NA TRBJ2-5 NA 15 TRBV5-4
CASSVNRGDMTEAFF TGTGCCAGCTCGGTAAACAGGGGGGATATGACTGAAGCTTTCTTT TRBD1 TRBJ1-1 NA 15 TRBV18
CASSLGQGNQHGYTF TGTGCCAGCAGCTTAGGACAGGGGAACCAACATGGCTACACCTTC TRBD1 TRBJ1-2 NA 15 TRBV5-4
CSVEGGAGGRNEQFF TGCAGCGTTGAGGGTGGCGCGGGGGGGCGAAATGAGCAGTTCTTC TRBD2 TRBJ2-1 once 15 TRBV29-1
CASSISRAIDYGYTF TGTGCCAGTAGTATATCGCGAGCCATAGACTATGGCTACACCTTC NA TRBJ1-2 NA 15 TRBV19
CAAGHLRGAGEKLFF TGTGCCGCTGGACACCTCCGGGGGGCTGGTGAAAAACTGTTTTTT NA TRBJ1-4 once 15 TRBV30
CASSRGWEVGEQYF TGTGCCAGTAGTCGCGGTTGGGAGGTGGGCGAGCAGTACTTC NA TRBJ2-7 NA 14 TRBV19
CASSRRGQGGYEQYF TGTGCCAGCAGCAGAAGGGGACAGGGGGGATACGAGCAGTACTTC NA TRBJ2-7 few 15 TRBV21-1
CASSEWRGPVAEAFF TGTGCCAGCAGTGAATGGAGGGGGCCGGTTGCTGAAGCTTTCTTT TRBD1 TRBJ1-1 few 15 TRBV2
CAISAAGRDTQYF TGTGCCATCAGTGCGGCGGGTAGAGATACGCAGTATTTT NA TRBJ2-3 NA 13 TRBV10-3
CASSSQGHGYTF TGTGCCAGCAGTTCGCAGGGTCATGGCTACACCTTC NA TRBJ1-2 few 12 TRBV2
CASSLGRQRSNQPQHF TGTGCCAGCAGCTTGGGGCGACAGAGGAGCAATCAGCCCCAGCATTTT NA TRBJ1-5 NA 16 TRBV7-8
CASSPPEPTGELFF TGTGCCAGCTCACCACCGGAGCCCACCGGGGAGCTGTTTTTT NA TRBJ2-2 NA 14 TRBV18
CASSLDRYQPQHF TGTGCCAGCAGTTTGGACAGATATCAGCCCCAGCATTTT NA TRBJ1-5 NA 13 TRBV28
CASSDDRGSYEQYF TGCGCCAGCAGCGACGACAGGGGGTCCTACGAGCAGTACTTC TRBD1 TRBJ2-7 once 14 TRBV5-1
CASSLTGLGRETQYF TGCGCCAGCAGCTTGACGGGACTTGGGAGAGAGACCCAGTACTTC NA TRBJ2-5 NA 15 TRBV5-1
CASSLASGPRNEQFF TGTGCCAGCAGCCTTGCCAGCGGGCCCCGCAATGAGCAGTTCTTC NA TRBJ2-1 NA 15 TRBV7-3
CASSQGLWGQGTYGYTF TGTGCCAGCAGCCAAGGCCTCTGGGGACAGGGGACCTATGGCTACACCTTC TRBD1 TRBJ1-2 few 17 TRBV9
CASSRKGQPMNTEAFF TGTGCCAGCTCCCGAAAGGGACAGCCCATGAACACTGAAGCTTTCTTT TRBD1 TRBJ1-1 NA 16 TRBV18
CASSFFPDSFSNYGYTF TGTGCCAGCAGCTTTTTTCCCGACAGCTTCTCTAACTATGGCTACACCTTC NA TRBJ1-2 NA 17 TRBV13
CASSPETGIAFF TGTGCCAGCAGCCCGGAAACAGGTATCGCTTTCTTT NA TRBJ1-1 NA 12 TRBV5-4
CASSLQGTNEKLFF TGCGCCAGCAGCTTACAGGGGACTAATGAAAAACTGTTTTTT TRBD1 TRBJ1-4 NA 14 TRBV5-1
CASSSQGLSSYEQYF TGTGCCAGCAGCTCTCAGGGCCTCAGCTCCTACGAGCAGTACTTC NA TRBJ2-7 NA 15 TRBV5-4
CASSPNFLDRSGGYTF TGTGCCAGCAGTCCGAACTTCTTAGACAGGAGCGGAGGCTACACCTTC NA TRBJ1-2 NA 16 TRBV6-4
CATKDRGIAFF TGTGCCACCAAGGACAGGGGGATAGCTTTCTTC TRBD1 TRBJ1-2 NA 11 TRBV19
CSSSSRDRAEETQYF TGTTCCAGCAGTAGCCGGGACAGGGCGGAAGAGACCCAGTACTTC TRBD1 TRBJ2-5 NA 15 TRBV7-9
CASSLRGGASSYNEQFF TGCGCCAGCAGCTTGAGGGGCGGGGCTAGCTCCTACAATGAGCAGTTCTTC NA TRBJ2-1 NA 17 TRBV5-1
CASSLDRDDEQFF TGTGCCAGCAGCTTAGACAGAGACGATGAGCAGTTCTTC NA TRBJ2-1 NA 13 TRBV7-3
CASTTLGGYGYTF TGTGCCAGCACGACCTTAGGGGGCTATGGCTACACCTTC NA TRBJ1-2 few 13 TRBV10-3
CASSLKWPLDTEAFF TGTGCCAGCAGCTTAAAATGGCCCTTGGACACTGAAGCTTTCTTT NA TRBJ1-1 NA 15 TRBV7-9
CASSLRYSSYNEQFF TGCGCCAGCAGTCTCCGCTATAGCTCCTACAATGAGCAGTTCTTC NA TRBJ2-1 NA 15 TRBV23-1
CASSLVSVNEKLFF TGCGCCAGCAGCTTGGTGTCAGTAAATGAAAAACTGTTTTTT NA TRBJ1-4 NA 14 TRBV5-1
CASSPERSSPDTQYF TGTGCCAGCAGCCCAGAACGTTCCTCTCCCGATACGCAGTATTTT NA TRBJ2-3 NA 15 TRBV5-4
CASSIYSGGAVTDTQYF TGTGCCAGTAGTATCTATAGCGGGGGGGCCGTCACAGATACGCAGTATTTT TRBD2 TRBJ2-3 NA 17 TRBV19